Each of the 19 T cell receptor beta chains below was sequenced from the same sample in a study of PD-L1 blockade in urothelial cancer. The data were produced by immunoSEQ multiplex PCR, yet TCRdb's version contains in-frame clones alone and is incomplete. Among 35,000 to 40,000 clones listed, roughly 82% were seen once. Source: PBMCs, taken around atezolizumab (anti-PD-L1) treatment. The receptors shown here come from a man between 65 and 85 years old with urothelial cancer.

The chain has TRBV6-5 and TRBJ2-1; tentative D call: TRBD1 (6 bases). The CDR3 is 15 residues long. Trimming shortened V by 6 bases and J by 0 bases, and 12 bases separated the two germline ends. Germline lookup yields CDR1 MNHEY and CDR2 SVGAGI. The CDR3, as DNA: TGTGCCAGCAGCGATAGGGGGAGCTCCTACAATGAGCAGTTCTTC. As protein: CASSDRGSSYNEQFF.

This clone was counted a single time. The V gene is TRBV11-3, the J gene TRBJ2-1; weak D call: TRBD2 (5 bases). Between the trimmed V and J ends, which lost 4 bases and 0 bases, there was a span of 13 bases. The CDR3 spans 16 residues. In germline, CDR1 is SGHNT, CDR2 YENEEA. CDR3 amino acids: CASSSRTGSSYNEQFF. Written as DNA, the CDR3 is TGTGCCAGCAGCTCCCGAACGGGGAGCTCCTACAATGAGCAGTTCTTC.

The chain joins TRBV4-1 to TRBJ2-5; 9 bases agree with TRBD2. Germline CDR1 is MGHRA and CDR2 is YSYEKL. Trimming removed 1 base from V and 1 base from J; junction bases left unmatched: 4. The CDR3 contains 16 residues. CDR3 sequence (DNA): TGCGCCAGCAGCCAAGTGCTAGCGGGGAGCCAAGAGACCCAGTACTTC. This sequence encodes CASSQVLAGSQETQYF.

V usage is TRBV19 and J usage is TRBJ1-5; the D gene is possibly TRBD1 (6 bases). V shed 7 bases and J shed 4 bases, with 14 bases lying between them. The CDR3 spans 14 residues. Germline V CDR1 and CDR2: LNHDA, SQIVND (reference sequence). The CDR3 DNA is TGTGCCAGTAAACTGCAGGGGTCAAATCAGCCCCAGCATTTT. It yields the protein CASKLQGSNQPQHF.

The CDR3, as DNA: TGTGCCAGCAGCCCGACTAGCGGGAGGGCCTACAATGAGCAGTTCTTC. This gives the protein CASSPTSGRAYNEQFF. This rearrangement joins TRBV4-2 to TRBJ2-1; the match to TRBD2 covers 14 bases. With V trimmed by 4 bases and J by 2 bases, 1 base remained unmatched. CDR1 is LGHNA, CDR2 YNFKEQ, per germline. The length of the CDR3 is 16 residues.

This chain links TRBV18 with TRBJ2-5; D is possibly TRBD1 (7 bases). Trimming took off 0 bases at V and 4 bases at J, with 21 bases between the two ends. CDR1 and CDR2 (germline): KGHSH, LQKENI. This CDR3 is 18 amino acids long. Here the CDR3 reads CASSPPSEGAKRGETQYF. The CDR3 coding sequence is TGTGCCAGCTCACCACCCTCGGAGGGGGCTAAAAGGGGAGAGACCCAGTACTTC.

The chain links TRBV4-3 to TRBJ2-1; 11 bases match TRBD2. The CDR3 spans 17 residues. Germline loops: CDR1 LGHNA, CDR2 YSLEER. V lost 0 bases, J lost 8 bases, and 9 bases stayed unmatched. The CDR3 DNA follows: TGCGCCAGCAGCCAAGAATTAGCGGGGGGGCAGCGCTATGAGCAGTTCTTC. The encoded protein is CASSQELAGGQRYEQFF.

The chain is built from TRBV19 and TRBJ1-2, with TRBD1 identical over 8 bases. The V segment lost 5 bases and the J segment 2 bases; nucleotides outside the gene matches: 7. Looked up from germline, CDR1 is LNHDA and CDR2 is SQIVND (reference sequence). The CDR3 spans 15 residues. The CDR3 is CASSRPGTGNYGYTF. CDR3 nucleotides: TGTGCCAGTAGTCGTCCCGGGACAGGAAACTATGGCTACACCTTC.

V usage is TRBV5-1 and J usage is TRBJ2-3; 7 nucleotides line up with TRBD2. The J segment lost 8 bases and the V segment lost 4 bases, leaving 10 bases of the junction unmatched. The germline V gene has CDR1 SGHRS and CDR2 YFSETQ. This CDR3 is built from 14 residues. CDR3 DNA: TGCGCCAGCAGCCCAGAGGTCGGGGAGGGTACGCAGTATTTT. Translation: CASSPEVGEGTQYF.

The chain joins TRBV7-9 to TRBJ2-3; D is undetermined. Trimming removed 5 bases at V and 0 bases at J, with 9 bases between. CDR1 SEHNR and CDR2 FQNEAQ come from the germline V gene (reference sequence). This CDR3 is built from 14 residues. The CDR3 loop is CASSPASSTDTQYF. The CDR3 nucleotides are TGTGCCAGCAGCCCAGCGTCTAGCACAGATACGCAGTATTTT.

The rearrangement joins TRBV7-8 to TRBJ2-1, with a possible D match to TRBD1 (6 bases). The V and J ends lost 3 bases and 0 bases respectively, with 9 bases between them. The length of the CDR3 is 15 residues. From germline, CDR1 is SGHVS and CDR2 FQNEAQ. The CDR3: CASSLDSLSYNEQFF. The CDR3 coding sequence is TGTGCCAGCAGCTTGGACAGCCTCTCCTACAATGAGCAGTTCTTC.

The gene calls are TRBV7-3 and TRBJ2-5, with D uncertain. V was cut by 2 bases and J by 2 bases, with 6 bases left in between. CDR1 and CDR2 (germline): SGHTA, FQGTGA. The CDR3 covers 13 residues. The CDR3 coding sequence is TGTGCCAGCAGCTTAGCCCGGCAAGAGACCCAGTACTTC. This encodes CASSLARQETQYF. Using reference TRBV7-3 and TRBJ2-5 for the parts outside the CDR3, the full variable domain is GAGVSQTPSNKVTEKGKYVELRCDPISGHTALYWYRQSLGQGPEFLIYFQGTGAADDSGLPNDRFFAVRPEGSVSTLKIQRTERGDSAVYLCASSLARQETQYFGPGTRLLVL.

The sample holds one count of this clone. The V call is TRBV7-8, the J call TRBJ2-4; 7 bases are a match to TRBD2. The J segment lost 6 bases and the V segment lost 5 bases, leaving 13 bases of the junction unmatched. Germline V lookup: CDR1 SGHVS, CDR2 FQNEAQ. The CDR3 has 16 amino acids. The CDR3 sequence: CASSTGGGPVRNIQYF. The CDR3 nucleotides are TGTGCCAGCAGCACGGGGGGAGGGCCAGTGAGAAACATTCAGTACTTC.

This clone was recorded a few times. The genes are TRBV5-4 and TRBJ1-2; D is uncertain. Germline-derived CDR1 and CDR2 are SGHNT and YYREEE (reference sequence). The V end lost 3 bases, the J end lost 0 bases, and 12 bases lay between the germline ends. CDR3 size: 15 residues. This CDR3 is CASSSPWLANYGYTF. The CDR3 nucleotides are TGTGCCAGCAGCTCCCCTTGGCTAGCTAACTATGGCTACACCTTC.

This clone was detected only once. The J gene is TRBJ2-7, the V gene TRBV7-2; 13 bases are a match to TRBD2. V was pared by 5 bases and J by 5 bases, with 6 bases of the junction left unmatched. The CDR3 contains 15 residues. Looked up from germline, CDR1 is SGHTA and CDR2 is FQGNSA. The CDR3 sequence is CASSPRTSGRDEQYF. The CDR3, as DNA: TGTGCCAGCAGCCCTAGGACTAGCGGGAGAGACGAGCAGTACTTC.

The V gene is TRBV4-2, the J gene TRBJ2-7; 8 bases match TRBD1. V lost 2 bases and J lost 3; bases outside the gene matches: 6. Per the germline V gene, CDR1 is LGHNA and CDR2 is YNFKEQ. The CDR3 covers 15 residues. The CDR3 here is CASSQPGQGSYEQYF. In DNA, the CDR3 is TGTGCCAGCAGCCAACCAGGACAGGGTAGCTACGAGCAGTACTTC.

The chain links TRBV7-2 to TRBJ1-2, with 8 nucleotides matching TRBD1. J was trimmed by 7 bases and V by 5 bases; bases with no gene match: 6. The germline V gene encodes CDR1 SGHTA and CDR2 FQGNSA. The CDR3 loop spans 13 amino acids. The CDR3 reads CASSVDRVGGYTF. The CDR3 DNA reads as TGTGCCAGCAGCGTGGACAGGGTCGGTGGCTACACCTTC. Combining the CDR3 with reference TRBV7-2 and TRBJ1-2 gives the whole variable domain GAGVSQSPSNKVTEKGKDVELRCDPISGHTALYWYRQSLGQGLEFLIYFQGNSAPDKSGLPSDRFSAERTGGSVSTLTIQRTQQEDSAVYLCASSVDRVGGYTFGSGTRLTVV.

The chain recombines TRBV11-2 with TRBJ2-7; 11 nucleotides agree with TRBD2. The ends lost 1 base at V and 5 bases at J; junction bases unmatched: 4. The CDR3 loop spans 15 amino acids. The germline V gene has CDR1 SGHAT and CDR2 FQNNGV. CDR3 residues: CASSLATSGDHEQYF. The CDR3 nucleotides are TGTGCCAGCAGCTTAGCGACTAGCGGGGACCACGAGCAGTACTTC.

This clone has just one count. This chain links TRBV5-1 with TRBJ2-1; 9 nucleotides agree with TRBD2. The CDR3 runs to 15 residues. The V segment lost 4 bases and the J segment 1 base; nucleotides outside the gene matches: 3. Germline values: CDR1 SGHRS, CDR2 YFSETQ. In DNA, the CDR3 is TGCGCCAGCAGCCAGCGGGGGGCTTCCTACAATGAGCAGTTCTTC. It specifies CASSQRGASYNEQFF.